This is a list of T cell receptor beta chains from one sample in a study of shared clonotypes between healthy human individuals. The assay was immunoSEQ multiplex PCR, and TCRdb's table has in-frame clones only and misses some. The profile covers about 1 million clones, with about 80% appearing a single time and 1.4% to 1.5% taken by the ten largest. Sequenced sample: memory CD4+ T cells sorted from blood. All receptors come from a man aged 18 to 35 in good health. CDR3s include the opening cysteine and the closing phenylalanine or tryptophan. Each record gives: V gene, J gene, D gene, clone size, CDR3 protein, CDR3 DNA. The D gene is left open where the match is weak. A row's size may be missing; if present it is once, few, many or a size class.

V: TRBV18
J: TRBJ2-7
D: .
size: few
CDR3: CASSLFGHGEQYF
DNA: TGTGCCAGCTCACTATTCGGACACGGTGAGCAGTACTTC

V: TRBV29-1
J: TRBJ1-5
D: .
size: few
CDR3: CSVKDSTNQPQHF
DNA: TGCAGCGTGAAGGACAGCACCAATCAGCCCCAGCATTTT

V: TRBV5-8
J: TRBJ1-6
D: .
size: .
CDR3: CASSLRLTYNSPLHF
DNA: TGTGCCAGCAGCTTGCGCCTGACCTATAATTCACCCCTCCACTTT

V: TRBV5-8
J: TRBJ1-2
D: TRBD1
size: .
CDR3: CASSWGDSPTNYGYTF
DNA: TGTGCCAGCAGCTGGGGGGACAGCCCGACTAACTATGGCTACACCTTC

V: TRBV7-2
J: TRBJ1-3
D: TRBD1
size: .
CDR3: CASSFLTGSGNTIYF
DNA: TGTGCCAGCAGCTTCCTGACAGGGTCTGGAAACACCATATATTTT

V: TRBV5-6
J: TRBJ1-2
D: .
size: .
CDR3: CASTLGNYGYTF
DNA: TGTGCCAGCACCCTTGGAAACTATGGCTACACCTTC

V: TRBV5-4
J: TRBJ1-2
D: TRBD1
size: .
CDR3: CASSLAGLQGGSYTF
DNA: TGTGCCAGCAGCTTGGCAGGACTGCAGGGGGGTAGCTACACCTTC

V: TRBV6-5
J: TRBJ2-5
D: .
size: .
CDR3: CASSLGRGGETQYF
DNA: TGTGCCAGCAGCCTCGGGCGAGGTGGAGAGACCCAGTACTTC

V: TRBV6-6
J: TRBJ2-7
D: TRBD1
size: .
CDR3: CASVTSATGGGEQYF
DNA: TGTGCCAGCGTCACTTCGGCGACAGGGGGTGGCGAGCAGTACTTC

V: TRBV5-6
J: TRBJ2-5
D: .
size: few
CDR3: CASSLWLGDPTQETQYF
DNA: TGTGCCAGCAGCTTGTGGTTGGGGGACCCGACACAAGAGACCCAGTACTTC

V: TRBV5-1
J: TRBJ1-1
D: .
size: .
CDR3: CASTSNTEAFF
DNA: TGCGCCTCCACGAGCAACACTGAAGCTTTCTTT

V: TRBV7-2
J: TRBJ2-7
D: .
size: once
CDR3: CASSLDQGAYEQYF
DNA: TGTGCCAGCAGCTTAGACCAGGGTGCATACGAGCAGTACTTC

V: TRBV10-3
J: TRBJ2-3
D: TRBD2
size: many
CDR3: CAISGTSGGWATDTQYF
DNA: TGTGCCATCAGTGGGACTAGCGGGGGTTGGGCTACAGATACGCAGTATTTT

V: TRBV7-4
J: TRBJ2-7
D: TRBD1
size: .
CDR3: CASSLGRGQAKEQYF
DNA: TGTGCCAGCAGCTTAGGAAGGGGGCAGGCGAAAGAGCAGTACTTC

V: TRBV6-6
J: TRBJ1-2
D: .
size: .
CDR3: CASSYGQGYTF
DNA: TGTGCCAGCAGTTATGGACAGGGCTACACCTTC

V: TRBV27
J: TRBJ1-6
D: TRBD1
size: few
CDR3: CASGYRGSPLHF
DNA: TGTGCCAGCGGGTACAGGGGTTCACCCCTCCACTTT

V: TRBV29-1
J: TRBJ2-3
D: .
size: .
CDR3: CSSRAGSTDTQYF
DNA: TGCAGCAGCCGGGCAGGCAGCACAGATACGCAGTATTTT

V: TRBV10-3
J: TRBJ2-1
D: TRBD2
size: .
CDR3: CAISEDSGRPSYNEQFF
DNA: TGTGCCATCAGTGAGGATAGCGGGAGGCCCTCCTACAATGAGCAGTTCTTC

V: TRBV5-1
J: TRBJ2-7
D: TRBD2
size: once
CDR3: CASSLAGPENEQYF
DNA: TGCGCCAGCAGCCTAGCGGGGCCAGAGAACGAGCAGTACTTC

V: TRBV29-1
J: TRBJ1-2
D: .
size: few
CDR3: CSVAVGTF
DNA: .

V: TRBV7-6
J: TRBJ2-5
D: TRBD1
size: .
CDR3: CASSLNTGGQETQYF
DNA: TGTGCCAGCAGCTTGAACACAGGGGGCCAAGAGACCCAGTACTTC

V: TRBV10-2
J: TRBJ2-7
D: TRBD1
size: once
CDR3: CASSTGGPYEQYF
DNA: TGCGCCAGCAGTACAGGGGGCCCCTACGAGCAGTACTTC

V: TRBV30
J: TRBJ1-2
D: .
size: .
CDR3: CALRPYTNYGYTF
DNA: TGTGCCTTAAGACCGTATACTAACTATGGCTACACCTTC

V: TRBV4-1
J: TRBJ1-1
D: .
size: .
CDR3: CASSQDSWLNTEAFF
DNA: TGCGCCAGCAGCCAAGATAGTTGGCTGAACACTGAAGCTTTCTTT

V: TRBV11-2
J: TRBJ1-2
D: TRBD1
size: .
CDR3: CASSFGTGRGYTF
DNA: TGTGCCAGCAGCTTTGGGACAGGACGAGGCTACACCTTC

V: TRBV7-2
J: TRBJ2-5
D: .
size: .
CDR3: CASSLGFGRVETRYF
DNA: TGTGCCAGCAGCTTAGGCTTCGGCAGGGTTGAGACCCGGTACTTC

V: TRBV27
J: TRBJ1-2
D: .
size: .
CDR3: CASSLYGPGGYTF
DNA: TGTGCCAGCAGTTTATACGGACCCGGAGGCTACACCTTC

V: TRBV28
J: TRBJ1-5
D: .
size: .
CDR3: CASSQQGEGNQPQHF
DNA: TGTGCCAGCAGCCAACAGGGAGAGGGCAATCAGCCCCAGCATTTT

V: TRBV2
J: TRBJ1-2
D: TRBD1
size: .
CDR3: CASSGQGGYGYTF
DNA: TGTGCCAGCAGTGGACAGGGTGGCTATGGCTACACCTTC

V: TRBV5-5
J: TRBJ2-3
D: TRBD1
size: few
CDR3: CASSIGQGGIDTQYF
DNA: TGTGCCAGCAGCATAGGACAGGGGGGGATAGATACGCAGTATTTT

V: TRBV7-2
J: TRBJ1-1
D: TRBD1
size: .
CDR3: CASSETGLNTEAFF
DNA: TGTGCCAGCAGCGAGACAGGGTTGAACACTGAAGCTTTCTTT

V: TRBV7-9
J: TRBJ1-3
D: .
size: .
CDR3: CASIRAAGNTIYF
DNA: TGTGCCAGCATTCGGGCAGCTGGAAACACCATATATTTT

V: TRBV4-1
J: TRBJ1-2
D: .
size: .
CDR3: CASSQDPGRYGYTF
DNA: TGCGCCAGCAGCCAAGATCCGGGTCGCTATGGCTACACCTTC

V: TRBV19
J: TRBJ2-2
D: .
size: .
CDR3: CASTWLPNTGELFF
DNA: TGTGCCAGTACTTGGCTTCCGAACACCGGGGAGCTGTTTTTT

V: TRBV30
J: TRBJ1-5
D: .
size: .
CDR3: CAWSPQGGQPQHF
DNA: TGTGCCTGGAGTCCCCAAGGGGGTCAGCCCCAGCATTTT

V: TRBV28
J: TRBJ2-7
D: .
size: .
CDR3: CASSYNGGREQYF
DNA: TGTGCCAGCAGCTATAACGGGGGGCGCGAGCAGTACTTC

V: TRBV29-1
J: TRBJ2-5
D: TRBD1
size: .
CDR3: CSGRQGQETQYF
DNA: TGCAGCGGGCGACAGGGTCAAGAGACCCAGTACTTC

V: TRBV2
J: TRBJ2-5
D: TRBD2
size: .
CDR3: CASTALSGGHQETQYF
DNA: TGTGCCAGCACTGCCCTGAGCGGGGGGCACCAAGAGACCCAGTACTTC

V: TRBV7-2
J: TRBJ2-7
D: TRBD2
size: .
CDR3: CASRLAGGPNEQYF
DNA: TGTGCCAGCAGGCTAGCGGGAGGGCCTAACGAGCAGTACTTC

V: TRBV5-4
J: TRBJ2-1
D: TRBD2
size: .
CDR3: CASSLDGRAFNEQFF
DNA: TGTGCCAGCAGCTTGGACGGGAGGGCCTTCAATGAGCAGTTCTTC

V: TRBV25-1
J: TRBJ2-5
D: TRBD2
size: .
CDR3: CASSHALAGAETQYF
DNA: TGTGCCAGCAGTCATGCTCTAGCGGGGGCAGAGACCCAGTACTTC

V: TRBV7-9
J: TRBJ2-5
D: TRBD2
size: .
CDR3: CASSLLLAGGETQYF
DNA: TGTGCCAGCAGCTTACTGCTAGCGGGCGGAGAGACCCAGTACTTC

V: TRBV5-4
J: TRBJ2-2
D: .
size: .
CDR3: CASSRIPQEYTGELFF
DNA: TGTGCCAGCAGCCGAATACCACAGGAATACACCGGGGAGCTGTTTTTT

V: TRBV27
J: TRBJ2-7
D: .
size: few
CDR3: CASSLSFRGAYEQYF
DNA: TGTGCCAGCAGTTTATCTTTTAGGGGTGCATACGAGCAGTACTTC

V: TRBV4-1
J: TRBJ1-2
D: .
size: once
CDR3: CASSRKEKRVISGIGYYGYTF
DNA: TGCGCCAGCAGCCGAAAAGAAAAAAGGGTAATCTCGGGGATCGGGTACTATGGCTACACCTTC

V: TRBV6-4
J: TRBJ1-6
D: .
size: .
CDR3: CASRTPVLNSPLHF
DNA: TGTGCCAGCCGCACCCCGGTCCTTAATTCACCCCTCCACTTT

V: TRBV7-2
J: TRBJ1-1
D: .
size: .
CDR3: CASSLGGSTEAFF
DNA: TGTGCCAGCAGTCTCGGGGGCAGCACTGAAGCTTTCTTT

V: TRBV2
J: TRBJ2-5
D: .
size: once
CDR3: CASSRQGGQETQYF
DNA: TGTGCCAGCAGTCGCCAGGGTGGCCAAGAGACCCAGTACTTC

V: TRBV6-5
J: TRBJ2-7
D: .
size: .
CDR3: CASSLGKGQYF
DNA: TGTGCCAGCAGTTTGGGAAAAGGGCAGTACTTC

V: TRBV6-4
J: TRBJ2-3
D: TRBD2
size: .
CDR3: CASSDFRPEREKTDTQYF
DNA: TGTGCCAGCAGTGACTTCCGTCCCGAGCGGGAGAAAACAGATACGCAGTATTTT

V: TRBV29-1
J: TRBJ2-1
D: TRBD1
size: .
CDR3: CSVERGSGGTNEQFF
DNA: TGCAGCGTTGAAAGGGGGTCAGGGGGTACGAATGAGCAGTTCTTC

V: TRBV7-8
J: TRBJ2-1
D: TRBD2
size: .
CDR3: CASSPGLAVSYYNEQFF
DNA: TGTGCCAGCAGCCCGGGACTAGCGGTTTCTTACTACAATGAGCAGTTCTTC

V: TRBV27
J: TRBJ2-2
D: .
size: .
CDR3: CASSFAGATGELFF
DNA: TGTGCCAGCAGTTTCGCAGGGGCCACCGGGGAGCTGTTTTTT

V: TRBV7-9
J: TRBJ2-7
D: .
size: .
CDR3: CASSLFPAGSYEQYF
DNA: TGTGCCAGCAGCTTATTCCCAGCGGGCTCCTACGAGCAGTACTTC

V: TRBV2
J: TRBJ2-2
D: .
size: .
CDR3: CASIEGRTGELFF
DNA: TGTGCCAGCATTGAGGGGCGGACCGGGGAGCTGTTTTTT